This T cell receptor (beta chain) emerged from a study of blood T cells in healthy people across ages. The second PCR ran roughly 7 to 12 cycles with a sample-barcoded 5' primer and J-beta primers. MiXCR, run by TCRdb on the 5' RACE reads, gives a single entry per CDR3 protein. The sample yields 600,000 or so distinct CDR3 sequences, less than 60% seen once. The CDR3 sequence is 18 residues long. Germline CDR1 and CDR2: KGHDR and SFDVKD. Losses at the gene ends were 4 bases for V and 3 bases for J; bases not matched to a gene: 14. The sequence derives from an older man in good health. Input material: blood. The chain joins TRBV24-1 to TRBJ2-7, with 10 positions matching TRBD2. The DNA of the CDR3 is TGTGCCACCAGTGAAATACAACTTAGCGGGAGGAGGATCTACGAGCAGTACTTC. Residues: CATSEIQLSGRRIYEQYF.